This record concerns one T cell receptor beta chain sequence. Antigen: not known. The data derive from a study of CD8+CD57+ T cells in acquired aplastic anemia. Across the whole study: Sorted CD4+ and CD8+ cells yielded DNA averaging around 3 ug. Findings and caveats of the study: With respect to CD8+ Simpson's diversity, patients and controls did not differ significantly.

Germline V gene sequence: CDR1 LNHDA, CDR2 SQIVND (reference sequence). CDR3 length: 13 residues. V was shortened by 3 bases and J by 7 bases, with 10 bases between the two germline ends. The TCR beta profiling, which covered VDJ combination and CDR3 sequence, was carried out using genomic DNA as the template. TCRdb called the reads again in MiXCR, with one record for every CDR3 protein. This repertoire shows around 190,000 distinct CDR3 sequences, about half found once; its top ten account for under 15%. Before being chosen for sequencing, patients had shown CD8+CD57+ cell expansion by flow cytometry. Among the patients, all had severe acquired aplastic anemia. At the time of blood sampling, patients had not yet received any therapy.

Sequences were obtained from sorted CD4+, CD8+, or CD8+CD57+ T cells (not recorded which) from PBMCs. The source is a human donor with aplastic anemia. This chain joins TRBV19 and TRBJ2-1, with D maybe TRBD1 (5 bases). CDR3 sequence reads: CASSMVRGNEQFF. For the CDR3, the DNA is TGTGCCAGTAGTATGGTAAGGGGAAATGAGCAGTTCTTC.